This T cell receptor beta chain came from a study of human T cells and chemical hapten exposure. Study-wide context: The study sensitized with 2% DPC on an approximately 2 cm by approximately 2 cm patch of upper inner arm skin. DPC (0.01%) was patch tested on the upper back and read at 6 days.

The CDR3 extends over 15 amino acids. V trimming: 5 bases; J trimming: 2 bases; junction bases outside the gene matches: 9. Germline V gives CDR1 DFQATT, CDR2 SNEGSKA (reference sequence). The sample's time point: patch test 1, 2 weeks after DPC sensitization. Documented treatment: therapeutic diphenylcyclopropenone sensitization with weekly scalp DPC. Ahead of each patch test application, blood was drawn. Sequencing started from total RNA isolated from unfractionated whole blood. The sample holds a few counts of this clonotype. TCRdb re-analysed the RACE reads in MiXCR, keeping a single row per CDR3 protein. The sample holds under 450,000 distinct CDR3 sequences, roughly 4.8% seen once.

The TCR was taken from a woman in her forties or fifties with alopecia areata. Some clones in this sample may be carry-over from other donors' samples. V usage is TRBV20-1 and J usage is TRBJ2-3, with 8 positions matching TRBD2. The input for sequencing was whole blood, taken in connection with sensitization to the hapten diphenylcyclopropenone (DPC). The CDR3 region is CSADEAGGPTDTQYF. The DNA of the CDR3 is TGCAGTGCTGACGAGGCGGGGGGTCCCACAGATACGCAGTATTTT.